This T cell receptor (beta chain) came from a study of T cell repertoires in cytomegalovirus infection. This clonotype has a count of ten or more. Antigen specificity is unknown. Study-wide results and limits: Dominant in the ex vivo response were TCR beta clonotypes restricted by HLA-C and specific for CMV. Cumulated frequencies of public TCR beta families served to identify carriers of CMV plus the relevant HLA.

TCRdb reprocessed the reads via MiXCR and lists one record per CDR3 protein. The sample shows under 130,000 distinct CDR3 sequences, under 45% of them seen only once. The TCR originated in a human donor in good health (CMV status not recorded). Some clones in this sample may be carry-over from other donors' samples. Sequencing used CD8+ T cells from cultured PBMCs, obtained from culture after CMV antigen stimulation.

CDR3 nucleotides: TGTGCCAGCAGCGTAGAAGGGGTGAGCAATTCACCCCTCCACTTT. As protein: CASSVEGVSNSPLHF. The chain combines TRBV9 with TRBJ1-6; weak D call: TRBD1 (5 bases). V was trimmed by 0 bases and J by 7 bases, leaving 11 bases between them. CDR3 length equals 15 residues. CDR1 is SGDLS and CDR2 is YYNGEE in the germline V gene. The complete variable domain, with remaining parts taken from reference TRBV9 and TRBJ1-6, reads DSGVTQTPKHLITATGQRVTLRCSPRSGDLSVYWYQQSLDQGLQFLIQYYNGEERAKGNILERFSAQQFPDLHSELNLSSLELGDSALYFCASSVEGVSNSPLHFGNGTRLTVT.